The rows below give T cell receptor beta chains drawn from one sample of a study of a mutant IDH1 vaccine in newly diagnosed glioma. Sequencing used immunoSEQ multiplex PCR; TCRdb keeps in-frame clones, though not all of them. The data show about 88,000 clones, with roughly 82% seen just once and about 5.1% held by the top ten. The material was PBMCs, obtained from a glioma patient treated with radiotherapy, temozolomide or both. The source of these receptors is a man aged 35 to 55 with glioma. Some clones in this sample may be carry-over from other donors' samples. Both conserved end residues are part of each CDR3. A D gene is named only where the DNA matches it firmly. A clone size is listed for some rows: how often the clone was seen (once, few, many), or a class if it is expanded.

CDR3nt: TGCGCCAGCAGATTGGGAGCAGTCCACCTATTGGATGAAAAACTGTTTTTT; CDR3aa: CASRLGAVHLLDEKLFF; v_gene: TRBV5-1; j_gene: TRBJ1-4; d_gene: NA; abundance: once
CDR3nt: TGTGCCAGCAGTGCCTGGACAGGGAAAGGCTCTGGAAACACCATATATTTT; CDR3aa: CASSAWTGKGSGNTIYF; v_gene: TRBV2; j_gene: TRBJ1-3; d_gene: TRBD1; abundance: NA
CDR3nt: TGTGCCAGCAGCTCCGGGACAGGGGGAGGATTTACAACTCAGCCCCAGCATTTT; CDR3aa: CASSSGTGGGFTTQPQHF; v_gene: TRBV5-6; j_gene: TRBJ1-5; d_gene: TRBD1; abundance: once
CDR3nt: TGTGCCAGCAGTGAATATACGAGGGAAGGGAGCTACACCTTC; CDR3aa: CASSEYTREGSYTF; v_gene: TRBV25-1; j_gene: TRBJ1-2; d_gene: NA; abundance: NA
CDR3nt: TGTGCCAGCCGGACAGGGGGCGACATTCAGTACTTC; CDR3aa: CASRTGGDIQYF; v_gene: TRBV27; j_gene: TRBJ2-4; d_gene: TRBD1; abundance: NA
CDR3nt: TGTGCCACCAGCAGAGACGGCCTTCCCTACGAGCAGTACTTC; CDR3aa: CATSRDGLPYEQYF; v_gene: TRBV15; j_gene: TRBJ2-7; d_gene: NA; abundance: NA
CDR3nt: TGTGCCAGCAGCACGCGGACCGGGGAGCTGTTTTTT; CDR3aa: CASSTRTGELFF; v_gene: TRBV2; j_gene: TRBJ2-2; d_gene: NA; abundance: NA
CDR3nt: TGCGCCAGCAGCTCTGGACAGCACCATTCACCCCTCCACTTT; CDR3aa: CASSSGQHHSPLHF; v_gene: TRBV5-1; j_gene: TRBJ1-6; d_gene: NA; abundance: NA
CDR3nt: TGTGCCAGCAGCCCAGCCTCCTCCGGGGGCCTAGGAGGGGAGCTGTTTTTT; CDR3aa: CASSPASSGGLGGELFF; v_gene: TRBV11-2; j_gene: TRBJ2-2; d_gene: NA; abundance: NA
CDR3nt: TGCAGAATCCCAGGGGACACTGAAGCTTTCTTT; CDR3aa: CRIPGDTEAFF; v_gene: TRBV20-1; j_gene: TRBJ1-1; d_gene: NA; abundance: NA
CDR3nt: TGTGCCAGCAGGAGTAGCGGACTGATGAATTCCCCCCAGCATTTT; CDR3aa: CASRSSGLMNSPQHF; v_gene: TRBV6-5; j_gene: TRBJ1-5; d_gene: NA; abundance: NA
CDR3nt: TGCGCCAGCCATCCTCAACCCGAACTCTACAATGAGCAGTTCTTC; CDR3aa: CASHPQPELYNEQFF; v_gene: TRBV5-1; j_gene: TRBJ2-1; d_gene: NA; abundance: NA
CDR3nt: TGTGCTAGTGGTTTGGTACAGGGCCGGAATGAAAAACTGTTTTTT; CDR3aa: CASGLVQGRNEKLFF; v_gene: TRBV12-5; j_gene: TRBJ1-4; d_gene: NA; abundance: few
CDR3nt: TGTGCCACCAGCAGAGAAGGCGATCAGCCCCAGCATTTT; CDR3aa: CATSREGDQPQHF; v_gene: TRBV15; j_gene: TRBJ1-5; d_gene: NA; abundance: few
CDR3nt: TGCAGCGTTGGACGGAATAGGGGCGGCCTCAGCGGGGGGGCCCAGTTCTTC; CDR3aa: CSVGRNRGGLSGGAQFF; v_gene: TRBV29-1; j_gene: TRBJ2-1; d_gene: TRBD2; abundance: NA
CDR3nt: TGTGCCTGGAGGCCAAGCTCTGGAAACACCATATATTTT; CDR3aa: CAWRPSSGNTIYF; v_gene: TRBV30; j_gene: TRBJ1-3; d_gene: NA; abundance: NA
CDR3nt: TGCGCCAGCAGCCTCGGCTCGTTCAGCGGGGGGGCCTACGAGCAGTACTTC; CDR3aa: CASSLGSFSGGAYEQYF; v_gene: TRBV4-1; j_gene: TRBJ2-7; d_gene: TRBD2; abundance: NA
CDR3nt: TGCGCCAGCAGCACTGGGACAGGGGGAGAGACCCAGTACTTC; CDR3aa: CASSTGTGGETQYF; v_gene: TRBV5-1; j_gene: TRBJ2-5; d_gene: TRBD1; abundance: NA